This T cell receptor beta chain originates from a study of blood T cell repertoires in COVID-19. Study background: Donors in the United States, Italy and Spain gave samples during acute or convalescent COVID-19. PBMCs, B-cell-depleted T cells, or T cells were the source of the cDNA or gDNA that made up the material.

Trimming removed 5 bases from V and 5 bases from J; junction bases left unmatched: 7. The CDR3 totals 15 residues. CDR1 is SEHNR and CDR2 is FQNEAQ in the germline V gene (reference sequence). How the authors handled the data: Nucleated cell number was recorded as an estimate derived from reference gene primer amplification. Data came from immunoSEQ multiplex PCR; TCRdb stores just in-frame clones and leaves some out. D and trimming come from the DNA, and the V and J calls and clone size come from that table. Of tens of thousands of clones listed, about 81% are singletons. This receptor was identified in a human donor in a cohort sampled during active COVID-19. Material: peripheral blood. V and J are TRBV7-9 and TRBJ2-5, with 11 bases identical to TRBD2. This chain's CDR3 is CASSPILAGVETQYF. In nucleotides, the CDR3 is TGTGCCAGCAGCCCTATACTAGCGGGAGTTGAGACCCAGTACTTC.